The 16 T cell receptor beta chains below were found in one sample sequenced in a study of OX40 agonist ivuxolimab in advanced cancers. The method was immunoSEQ multiplex PCR; TCRdb's version includes in-frame clones alone and lacks a portion of them. The sample lists 66,000 or so clones, roughly nine tenths occurring once. This specimen consisted of CD4+ or CD8+ T cells sorted from blood, obtained in a trial of the OX40 agonist ivuxolimab. These receptor sequences come from an adult with an advanced solid tumor such as melanoma, head and neck, liver or kidney cancer.

The chain couples TRBV29-1 to TRBJ1-5; 12 bases agree with TRBD1. V lost 7 bases and J lost 6; bases outside the gene matches: 4. Germline-derived CDR1 and CDR2 are SQVTM and ANQGSEA. The CDR3 is 13 amino acids. The CDR3 protein is CSAGTGGSQPQHF. The DNA for the CDR3 is TGCAGCGCCGGGACAGGGGGCAGTCAGCCCCAGCATTTT.

This sequence joins TRBV5-5 and TRBJ2-1, with 9 bases aligning to TRBD1. CDR3 length: 14 amino acids. The junction had 3 bases not matched to a gene; V was cut back by 4 bases and J by 4 bases. Looked up from germline, CDR1 is SGHKS and CDR2 is YYEKEE (reference sequence). The CDR3 loop reads CASSAGQGYNEQFF. In nucleotides, the CDR3 is TGTGCCAGCAGCGCGGGACAGGGTTACAATGAGCAGTTCTTC.

The V gene is TRBV7-9, the J gene TRBJ2-1, with 8 bases aligning to TRBD2. Germline trimming cut 5 bases from V and 12 bases from J; bases unmatched to any gene: 9. Germline CDR1 reads SEHNR; CDR2 reads FQNEAQ (reference sequence). The CDR3 runs to 13 residues. CDR3 coding DNA: TGTGCCAGCAGCCAAGCGGGGGCCACCTCGCAGTTCTTC. Encoded protein: CASSQAGATSQFF.

V is TRBV7-2 and J is TRBJ1-3; D ambiguous. Germline lookup yields CDR1 SGHTA and CDR2 FQGNSA. V gave up 6 bases and J gave up 0 bases, with 6 bases separating them. There are 13 residues in the CDR3. CDR3 in DNA: TGTGCCAGCAGACCCGGCTCTGGAAACACCATATATTTT. This gives the protein CASRPGSGNTIYF.

This chain connects TRBV7-2 to TRBJ2-2, with D possibly matching TRBD2 (6 bases). V gave up 5 bases and J gave up 7 bases, with 11 bases separating them. This CDR3 has 13 amino acids. The germline V gene has CDR1 SGHTA and CDR2 FQGNSA. CDR3 bases: TGTGCCAGCAGCCCTATGCGGGGCGGGGAGCTGTTTTTT. Residues: CASSPMRGGELFF.

As concerns this clone: This sample also contains other DNA sequences that code for the same CDR3. This chain uses TRBV27 with TRBJ2-7; D is possibly TRBD1 or TRBD2 (5 bases each). The germline V gene encodes CDR1 MNHEY and CDR2 SMNVEV (reference sequence). V lost 6 bases, J lost 5 bases, and 14 bases lay in between. CDR3 size: 13 residues. The CDR3 here is CASRVTGTHEQYF. As DNA, the CDR3 is TGTGCCAGCAGGGTGACGGGGACCCACGAGCAGTACTTC.

V is TRBV29-1 and J is TRBJ1-5, with D perhaps TRBD1 (5 bases). CDR3 length: 12 amino acids. CDR1 and CDR2 from the germline V gene are SQVTM and ANQGSEA. The V end lost 7 bases, the J end lost 5 bases, and 12 bases lay between the germline ends. Written as DNA, the CDR3 is TGCAGCGCGGGCGGGGGAGATCAGCCCCAGCATTTT. As protein: CSAGGGDQPQHF.

The gene calls are TRBV18 and TRBJ2-3; tentative D call: TRBD2 (5 bases). V gave up 3 bases and J gave up 4 bases, with 11 bases separating them. Germline V gives CDR1 KGHSH, CDR2 LQKENI. This CDR3 region has 14 residues. CDR3 coding DNA: TGTGCCAGCTCACCCGGGGAATCAGCAGATACGCAGTATTTT. This codes for CASSPGESADTQYF.

The rearrangement joins TRBV14 to TRBJ1-4, with D hard to call. The germline V and J ends were trimmed by 1 base and 0 bases, with 6 bases remaining between them. Germline lookup yields CDR1 SGHDN and CDR2 FVKESK. This CDR3 has 15 amino acids. The CDR3 DNA sequence: TGTGCCAGCAGCCAAGCGGGGACAACTAATGAAAAACTGTTTTTT. Encoded protein: CASSQAGTTNEKLFF.

The rearrangement uses TRBV9 and TRBJ1-1; no clear D. This CDR3 has 13 amino acids. Trimming cost V 0 bases and J 2 bases, with 5 bases left between them. The germline gives CDR1 SGDLS, CDR2 YYNGEE. Written as DNA, the CDR3 is TGTGCCAGCAGCGTAGAGAGCAACACTGAAGCTTTCTTT. The encoded protein is CASSVESNTEAFF.

CDR3 residues: CASSLVAGMGNQPQHF. The DNA of the CDR3 is TGTGCCAGCAGCTTAGTAGCGGGAATGGGCAATCAGCCCCAGCATTTT. The genes are TRBV7-2 and TRBJ1-5, with unresolved D. In germline, CDR1 is SGHTA, CDR2 FQGNSA. Trimming took 1 base from V and 2 from J, leaving 12 bases between them. The CDR3 is made up of 16 amino acids.

V usage is TRBV27 and J usage is TRBJ2-7; TRBD1 matches 9 bases. The V gene end was trimmed by 6 bases and the J gene end by 3 bases; junction bases not matched to a gene: 6. The CDR3 is made up of 14 amino acids. Germline CDR1 is MNHEY and CDR2 is SMNVEV (reference sequence). In DNA, the CDR3 is TGTGCCAGCAGAAGACAGGGGGTGGGCTACGAGCAGTACTTC. Amino acids: CASRRQGVGYEQYF.

V is TRBV19 and J is TRBJ2-7; 9 bases agree with TRBD2. Trimming took 4 bases from V and 3 from J; bases not matched to a gene: 7. The CDR3 is 15 residues long. Germline V lookup: CDR1 LNHDA, CDR2 SQIVND (reference sequence). The CDR3 nucleotides are TGTGCCAGTAGTAGACTAGCGGCCTCTGGCTACGAGCAGTACTTC. It codes for CASSRLAASGYEQYF.

The rearrangement joins TRBV2 to TRBJ2-3; D gene uncertain. CDR1 is SNHLY, CDR2 FYNNEI, per germline. V was cut by 9 bases and J by 2 bases, with 21 bases left in between. The CDR3 sequence is 16 residues long. CDR3 nucleotides: TGTGCCAGTTTCCCGGAACGGGCGGTAGTCACAGATACGCAGTATTTT. It is translated as CASFPERAVVTDTQYF.

This chain joins TRBV6-5 and TRBJ2-2; 8 bases are shared with TRBD1. The CDR3 has 15 residues. CDR1 and CDR2 (germline): MNHEY, SVGAGI. V dropped 5 bases and J dropped 1; count of bases not matched to a gene: 3. CDR3 in DNA: TGTGCCAGCAGTCGGGACAGGTTGAACACCGGGGAGCTGTTTTTT. Protein sequence: CASSRDRLNTGELFF.

This clone was counted only a few times. The chain has TRBV10-3 and TRBJ2-7, with 7 positions matching TRBD2. Germline trimming cut 0 bases from V and 4 bases from J; bases unmatched to any gene: 9. The CDR3 loop spans 16 amino acids. Per germline, CDR1 ENHRY and CDR2 SYGVKD. This CDR3 is CAISESGGRAIYEQYF. CDR3 sequence (DNA): TGTGCCATCAGTGAGTCGGGAGGGAGGGCCATATACGAGCAGTACTTC.